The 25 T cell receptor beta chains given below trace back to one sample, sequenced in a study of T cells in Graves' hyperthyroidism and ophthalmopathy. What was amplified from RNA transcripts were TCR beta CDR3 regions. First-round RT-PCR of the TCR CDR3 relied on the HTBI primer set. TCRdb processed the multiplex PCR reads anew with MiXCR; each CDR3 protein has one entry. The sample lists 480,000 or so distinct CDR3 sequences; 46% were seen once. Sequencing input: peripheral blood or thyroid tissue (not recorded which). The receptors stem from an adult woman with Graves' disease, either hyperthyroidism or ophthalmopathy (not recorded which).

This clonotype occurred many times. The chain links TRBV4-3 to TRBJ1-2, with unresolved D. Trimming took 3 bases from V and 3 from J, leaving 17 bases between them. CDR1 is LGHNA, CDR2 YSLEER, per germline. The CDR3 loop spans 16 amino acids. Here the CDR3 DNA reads TGCGCCAGCAGCCATCTGCGAAAGGGCTATGACTATGGCTACACCTTC. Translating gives CASSHLRKGYDYGYTF.

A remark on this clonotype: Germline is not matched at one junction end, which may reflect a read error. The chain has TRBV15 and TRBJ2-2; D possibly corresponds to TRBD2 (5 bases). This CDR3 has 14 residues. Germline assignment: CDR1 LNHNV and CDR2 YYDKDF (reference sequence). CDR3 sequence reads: CATSRGSFAGELLF. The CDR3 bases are TGTGCCACCAGCAGAGGATCGTTTGCCGGGGAGCTGCTTTTT.

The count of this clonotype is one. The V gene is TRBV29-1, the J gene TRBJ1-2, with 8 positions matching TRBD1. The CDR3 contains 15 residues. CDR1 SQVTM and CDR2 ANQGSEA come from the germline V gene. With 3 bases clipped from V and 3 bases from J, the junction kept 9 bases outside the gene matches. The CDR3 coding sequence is TGCAGCGTTGAGAGCCCGGACAGGGTTTACTATGGCTACACCTTC. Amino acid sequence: CSVESPDRVYYGYTF.

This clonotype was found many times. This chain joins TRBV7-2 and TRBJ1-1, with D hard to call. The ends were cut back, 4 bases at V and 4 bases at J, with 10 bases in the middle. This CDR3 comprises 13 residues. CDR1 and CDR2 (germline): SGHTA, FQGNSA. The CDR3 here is CASSSYRVTEAFF. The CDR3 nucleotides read TGTGCCAGCAGCTCATATAGGGTCACTGAAGCTTTCTTT.

The CDR3, as DNA: TGTGCCAGCAGCACCATTGCCACTATCGGAGCTTTCTTT. As protein: CASSTIATIGAFF. The rearrangement links TRBV7-9 to TRBJ1-1; D unclear. The CDR3 extends over 13 amino acids. The V gene lost 5 bases and the J gene lost 10 bases, with 17 bases spanning the gap. The germline V gene has CDR1 SEHNR and CDR2 FQNEAQ (reference sequence).

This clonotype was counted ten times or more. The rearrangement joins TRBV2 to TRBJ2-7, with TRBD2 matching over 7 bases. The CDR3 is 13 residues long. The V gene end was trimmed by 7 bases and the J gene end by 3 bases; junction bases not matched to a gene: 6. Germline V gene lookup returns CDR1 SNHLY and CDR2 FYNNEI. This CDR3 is CASTSSGYYEQYF. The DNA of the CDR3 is TGTGCCAGCACGTCTAGCGGATACTACGAGCAGTACTTC.

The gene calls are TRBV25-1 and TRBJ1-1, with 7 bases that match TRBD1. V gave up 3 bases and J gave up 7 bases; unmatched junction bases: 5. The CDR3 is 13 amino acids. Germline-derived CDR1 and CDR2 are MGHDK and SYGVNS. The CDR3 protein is CASSDPDRVEAFF. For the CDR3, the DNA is TGTGCCAGCAGTGACCCCGACAGGGTTGAAGCTTTCTTT.

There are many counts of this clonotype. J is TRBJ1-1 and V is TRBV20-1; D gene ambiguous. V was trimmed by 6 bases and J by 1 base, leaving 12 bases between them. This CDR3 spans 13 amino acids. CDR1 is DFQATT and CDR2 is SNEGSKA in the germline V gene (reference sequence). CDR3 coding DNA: TGCAGTGCCCAAGGACTGAAGAACACTGAAGCTTTCTTT. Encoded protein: CSAQGLKNTEAFF.

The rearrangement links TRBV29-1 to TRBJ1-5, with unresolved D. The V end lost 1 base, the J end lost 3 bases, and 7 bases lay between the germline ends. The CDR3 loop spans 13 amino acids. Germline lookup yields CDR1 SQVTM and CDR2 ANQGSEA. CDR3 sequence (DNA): TGCAGCGTTGAAGGGGGAACCAATCAGCCCCAGCATTTT. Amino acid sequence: CSVEGGTNQPQHF.

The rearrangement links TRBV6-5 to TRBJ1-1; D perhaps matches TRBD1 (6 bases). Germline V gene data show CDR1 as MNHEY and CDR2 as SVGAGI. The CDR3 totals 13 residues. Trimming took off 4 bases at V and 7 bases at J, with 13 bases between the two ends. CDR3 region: CASSLQGTHEAFF. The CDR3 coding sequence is TGTGCCAGCAGTTTACAGGGAACACATGAAGCTTTCTTT.

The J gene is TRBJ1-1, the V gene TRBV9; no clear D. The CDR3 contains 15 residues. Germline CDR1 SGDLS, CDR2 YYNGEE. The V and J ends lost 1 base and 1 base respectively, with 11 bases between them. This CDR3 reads CASSVTGKWNTEAFF. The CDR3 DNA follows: TGTGCCAGCAGCGTAACGGGGAAGTGGAACACTGAAGCTTTCTTT.

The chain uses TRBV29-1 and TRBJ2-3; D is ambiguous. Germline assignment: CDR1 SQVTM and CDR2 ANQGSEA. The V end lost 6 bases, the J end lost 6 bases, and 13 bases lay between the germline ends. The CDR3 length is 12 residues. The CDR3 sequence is CSVSLEGDTQYF. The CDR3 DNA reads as TGCAGCGTCTCCTTAGAAGGCGATACGCAGTATTTT.

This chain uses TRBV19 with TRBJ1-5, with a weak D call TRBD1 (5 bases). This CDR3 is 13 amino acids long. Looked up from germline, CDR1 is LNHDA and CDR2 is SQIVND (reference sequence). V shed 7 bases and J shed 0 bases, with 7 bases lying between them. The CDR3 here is CASTGISNQPQHF. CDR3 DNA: TGTGCCAGTACAGGGATTAGCAATCAGCCCCAGCATTTT.

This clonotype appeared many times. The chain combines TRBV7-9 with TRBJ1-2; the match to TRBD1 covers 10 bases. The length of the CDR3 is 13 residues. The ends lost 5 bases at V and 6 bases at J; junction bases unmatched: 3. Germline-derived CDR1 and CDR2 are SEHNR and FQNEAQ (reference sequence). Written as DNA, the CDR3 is TGTGCCAGCAGCCGTGGGACAGGGGATGGCTACACCTTC. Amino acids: CASSRGTGDGYTF.

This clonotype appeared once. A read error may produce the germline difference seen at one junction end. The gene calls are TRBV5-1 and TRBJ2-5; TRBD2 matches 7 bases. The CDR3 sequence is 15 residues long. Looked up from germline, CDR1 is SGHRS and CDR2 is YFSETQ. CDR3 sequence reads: CASSLPAGDFGTQYF. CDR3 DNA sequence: TGCGCCAGCAGCTTGCCGGCGGGAGATTTTGGGACCCAGTACTTT.

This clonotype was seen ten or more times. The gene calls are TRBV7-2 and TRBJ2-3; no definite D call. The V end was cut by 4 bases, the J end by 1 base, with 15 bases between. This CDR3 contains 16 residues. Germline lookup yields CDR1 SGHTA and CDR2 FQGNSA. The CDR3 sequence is CASSSSANPGTDTQYF. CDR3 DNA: TGTGCCAGCAGCTCCTCTGCTAACCCCGGCACAGATACGCAGTATTTT.

The CDR3 here is CSLAGLSYEQYF. DNA for the CDR3: TGCAGCTTAGCGGGACTCTCCTACGAGCAGTACTTC. This chain joins TRBV29-1 and TRBJ2-7; TRBD2 aligns across 8 bases. Germline CDR1 SQVTM, CDR2 ANQGSEA. Germline trimming cut 8 bases from V and 0 bases from J; bases unmatched to any gene: 3. This CDR3 has 12 amino acids.

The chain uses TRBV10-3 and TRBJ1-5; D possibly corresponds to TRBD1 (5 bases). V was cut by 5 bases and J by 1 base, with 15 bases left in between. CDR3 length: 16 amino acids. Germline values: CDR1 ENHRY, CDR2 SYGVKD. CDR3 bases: TGTGCCATCAGTAGGGGTGGGTTGATAAGCAATCAGCCCCAGCATTTT. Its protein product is CAISRGGLISNQPQHF.

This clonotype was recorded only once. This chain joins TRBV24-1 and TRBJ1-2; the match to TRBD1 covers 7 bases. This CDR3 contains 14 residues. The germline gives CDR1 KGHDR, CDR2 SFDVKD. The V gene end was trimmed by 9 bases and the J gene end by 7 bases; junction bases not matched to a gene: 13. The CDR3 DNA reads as TGTGCCACCCGGCGACAGGGTCCAGTTGGTGGCTACACCTTC. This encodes CATRRQGPVGGYTF.

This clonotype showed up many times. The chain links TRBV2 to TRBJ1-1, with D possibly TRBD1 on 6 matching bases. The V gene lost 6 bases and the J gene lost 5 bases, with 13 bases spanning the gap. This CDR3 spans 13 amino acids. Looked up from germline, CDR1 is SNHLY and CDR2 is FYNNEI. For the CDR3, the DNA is TGTGCCAGCAGGAGACAGGTGGCGACTGAAGCTTTCTTT. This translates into CASRRQVATEAFF. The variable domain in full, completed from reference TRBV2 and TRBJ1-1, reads EPEVTQTPSHQVTQMGQEVILRCVPISNHLYFYWYRQILGQKVEFLVSFYNNEISEKSEIFDDQFSVERPDGSNFTLKIRSTKLEDSAMYFCASRRQVATEAFFGQGTRLTVV.

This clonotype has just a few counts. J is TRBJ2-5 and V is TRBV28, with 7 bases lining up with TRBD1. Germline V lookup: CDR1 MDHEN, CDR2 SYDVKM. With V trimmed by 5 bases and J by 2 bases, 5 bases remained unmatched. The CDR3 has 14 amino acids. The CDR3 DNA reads TGTGCCAGCAGTAGGGGGCCCGGACAAGAGACCCAGTACTTC. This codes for CASSRGPGQETQYF.

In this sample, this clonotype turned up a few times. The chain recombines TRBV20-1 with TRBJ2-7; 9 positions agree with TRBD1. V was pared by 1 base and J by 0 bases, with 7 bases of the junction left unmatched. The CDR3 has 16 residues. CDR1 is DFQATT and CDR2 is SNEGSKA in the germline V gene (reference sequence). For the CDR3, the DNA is TGCAGTGCTAGAGGGGGGGGGACAGGGAGCTCCTACGAGCAGTACTTC. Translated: CSARGGGTGSSYEQYF.

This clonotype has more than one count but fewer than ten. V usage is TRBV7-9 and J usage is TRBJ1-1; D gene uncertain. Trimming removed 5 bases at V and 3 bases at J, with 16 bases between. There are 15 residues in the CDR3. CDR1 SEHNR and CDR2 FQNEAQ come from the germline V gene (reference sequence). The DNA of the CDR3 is TGTGCCAGCAGCGCCCCTGAGGGATTGGACACTGAAGCTTTCTTT. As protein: CASSAPEGLDTEAFF.

The chain's CDR3 is CSARANAGRGETQYF. CDR3 coding DNA: TGCAGTGCTAGAGCAAATGCCGGGCGCGGGGAGACCCAGTACTTC. V gene TRBV20-1 combines with J gene TRBJ2-5; a weak D match, TRBD2 (5 bases). Germline V gene data show CDR1 as DFQATT and CDR2 as SNEGSKA (reference sequence). With 1 base removed from V and 5 bases from J, the gap between germline ends came to 17 bases. This CDR3 comprises 15 residues.

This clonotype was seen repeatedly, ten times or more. The CDR3 region is CASSVGESGIEQYF. CDR3 DNA sequence: TGTGCCAGCAGCGTGGGGGAATCCGGGATCGAGCAGTACTTC. The gene calls are TRBV9 and TRBJ2-7; possibly TRBD1 or TRBD2 for D (5 bases each). Germline CDR1 and CDR2: SGDLS and YYNGEE. Trimming removed 2 bases from V and 6 bases from J, with 15 bases in between. The CDR3 loop spans 14 amino acids. Filled out from reference TRBV9 and TRBJ2-7, the complete variable domain reads DSGVTQTPKHLITATGQRVTLRCSPRSGDLSVYWYQQSLDQGLQFLIQYYNGEERAKGNILERFSAQQFPDLHSELNLSSLELGDSALYFCASSVGESGIEQYFGPGTRLTVT.